The entry below gives a single T cell receptor (beta chain) sequence along with its context. Its antigen remains unknown. Patients with autoimmune history or systemic immunosuppression were excluded. From germline, CDR1 is MNHNY and CDR2 SVGAGI (reference sequence). The length of the CDR3 is 12 residues. Trimming left V 2 bases short and J 7 bases short, with 5 bases between. This specimen belongs to a study of OX40 agonist ivuxolimab in advanced cancers. Looking at the study overall: Three patients, one with hepatocellular carcinoma and two with cutaneous melanoma, achieved partial responses. Study outcomes and limitations: Partial responders treated at 0.1-3.0 mg/kg exhibited clonal expansion among the lowest measured.

Method: immunoSEQ multiplex PCR; TCRdb's copy keeps in-frame clones and lacks some. The sample holds more than 55,000 clones, approximately 91% seen once. The specimen was CD4+ or CD8+ T cells sorted from blood, collected in a trial of the OX40 agonist ivuxolimab. This TCR was sampled from an adult with an advanced solid tumor such as melanoma, head and neck, liver or kidney cancer. The rearrangement links TRBV6-6 to TRBJ2-2, with no clear D. The CDR3 region has the DNA TGTGCCAGCAGTTACGGTAGCGGGGAGCTGTTTTTT. Amino acid sequence: CASSYGSGELFF.